This T cell receptor beta chain was identified during a study of response to subunit inactivated influenza vaccine. Trimming took 6 bases from V and 8 from J, leaving 11 bases between them. Germline CDR1 is SGHAT and CDR2 is FQNNGV. This CDR3 has 13 residues. TCRdb redid the calling of the RT-PCR reads with MiXCR, one entry per CDR3 protein. The sample records roughly 700,000 distinct CDR3 sequences, around 13% being singletons. V usage is TRBV11-2 and J usage is TRBJ1-6; D may be TRBD1 (5 bases). The material sequenced was PBMCs from blood, taken roughly 2 weeks before vaccination. The receptor's source is a man between 50 and 59 years old who received an inactivated influenza vaccine. CDR3 sequence (DNA): TGTGCCAGCAGGGGGGATCTATATTCACCCCTCCACTTT. Its translation is CASRGDLYSPLHF.